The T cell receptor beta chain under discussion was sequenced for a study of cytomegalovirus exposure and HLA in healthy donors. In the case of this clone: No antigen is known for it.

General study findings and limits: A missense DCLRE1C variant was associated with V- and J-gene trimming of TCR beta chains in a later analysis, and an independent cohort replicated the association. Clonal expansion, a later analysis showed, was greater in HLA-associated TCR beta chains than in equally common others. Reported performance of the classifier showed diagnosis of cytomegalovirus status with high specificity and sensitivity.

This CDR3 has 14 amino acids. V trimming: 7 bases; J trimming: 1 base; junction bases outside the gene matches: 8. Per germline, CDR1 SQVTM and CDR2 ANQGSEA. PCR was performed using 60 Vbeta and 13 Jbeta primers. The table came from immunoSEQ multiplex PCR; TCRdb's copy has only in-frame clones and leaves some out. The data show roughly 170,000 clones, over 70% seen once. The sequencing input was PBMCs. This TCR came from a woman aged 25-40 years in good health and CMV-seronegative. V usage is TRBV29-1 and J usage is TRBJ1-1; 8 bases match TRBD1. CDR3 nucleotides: TGCAGCGCCGACAGGGGACCCGGGAACACTGAAGCTTTCTTT. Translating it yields CSADRGPGNTEAFF. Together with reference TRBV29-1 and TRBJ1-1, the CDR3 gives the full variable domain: SAVISQKPSRDICQRGTSLTIQCQVDSQVTMMFWYRQQPGQSLTLIATANQGSEATYESGFVIDKFPISRPNLTFSTLTVSNMSPEDSSIYLCSADRGPGNTEAFFGQGTRLTVV.